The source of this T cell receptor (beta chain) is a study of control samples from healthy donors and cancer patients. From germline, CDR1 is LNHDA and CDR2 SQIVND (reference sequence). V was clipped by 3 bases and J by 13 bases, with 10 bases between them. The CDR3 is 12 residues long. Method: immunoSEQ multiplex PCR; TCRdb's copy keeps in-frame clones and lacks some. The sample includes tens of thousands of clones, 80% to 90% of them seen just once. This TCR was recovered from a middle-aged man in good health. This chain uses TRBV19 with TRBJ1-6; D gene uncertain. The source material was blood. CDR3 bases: TGTGCCAGTAGTATTCCAGGCATGCCCCTCCACTTT. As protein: CASSIPGMPLHF. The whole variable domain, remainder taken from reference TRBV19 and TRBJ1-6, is DGGITQSPKYLFRKEGQNVTLSCEQNLNHDAMYWYRQDPGQGLRLIYYSQIVNDFQKGDIAEGYSVSREKKESFPLTVTSAQKNPTAFYLCASSIPGMPLHFGNGTRLTVT.